This T cell receptor beta chain comes out of a study of graft-versus-host responses after intestinal transplantation. Overall study: Transplantation in recipients was multivisceral, liver-intestinal, or isolated intestinal. Recipients were all induced with anti-thymocyte globulin, then given tacrolimus and steroids for about 3 years.

TCRdb's table, derived via immunoSEQ multiplex PCR, lists solely in-frame clones and lacks some. This sample has over 90,000 clones, with about 91% found just once. Germline trimming cut 1 base from V and 7 bases from J; bases unmatched to any gene: 13. Germline V gene lookup returns CDR1 SGHVS and CDR2 FNYEAQ. The CDR3 covers 16 residues. Study-wide findings and caveats: GvH clones occurred in recipient marrow; some first appeared in ileum or blood. Clonal ratios of graft-versus-host to host-versus-graft in allografts were high for patients exhibiting graft-donor T cell macrochimerism.

As to this clone: Its antigen is undetermined.

V is TRBV7-6 and J is TRBJ2-7, with 7 positions matching TRBD2. This material consisted of unstimulated CD8+ T cells sorted from spleen or lymph node cells, taken before intestinal transplant. This sequence originates from a human donor who received an intestinal transplant. CDR3 bases: TGTGCCAGCAGCTTAGAGGGCCGCGGGGGTTCTTGGGAGCAGTACTTC. It translates to CASSLEGRGGSWEQYF.